This T cell receptor beta chain was sequenced during a study of CD8+CD57+ T cells in acquired aplastic anemia. Whole-study context: Sorted cells (CD4+ and CD8+) yielded DNA amounts that averaged 3.2 ug.

This clonotype came up many times. By flow cytometry, patients selected for sequencing had shown an expansion of CD8+CD57+ cells. Profiling that covered TCR beta VDJ and CDR3 relied on genomic DNA as its template. Each CDR3 protein is one row after TCRdb ran MiXCR on the reads. The sample contains approximately 120,000 distinct CDR3 sequences, almost 40% of which appear only once. Per germline, CDR1 MDHEN and CDR2 SYDVKM. This CDR3 has 14 amino acids. V was pared by 5 bases and J by 6 bases, with 16 bases between. The sequenced sample consisted of sorted CD4+, CD8+, or CD8+CD57+ T cells (not recorded which) from PBMCs. This clonotype was obtained from a human donor with aplastic anemia. The rearrangement joins TRBV28 to TRBJ1-2; D may be TRBD1 (5 bases). The CDR3 region has the DNA TGTGCCAGCAGTCACACCCGGAGGGGTGATGGCTACACCTTC. Encoded protein: CASSHTRRGDGYTF.